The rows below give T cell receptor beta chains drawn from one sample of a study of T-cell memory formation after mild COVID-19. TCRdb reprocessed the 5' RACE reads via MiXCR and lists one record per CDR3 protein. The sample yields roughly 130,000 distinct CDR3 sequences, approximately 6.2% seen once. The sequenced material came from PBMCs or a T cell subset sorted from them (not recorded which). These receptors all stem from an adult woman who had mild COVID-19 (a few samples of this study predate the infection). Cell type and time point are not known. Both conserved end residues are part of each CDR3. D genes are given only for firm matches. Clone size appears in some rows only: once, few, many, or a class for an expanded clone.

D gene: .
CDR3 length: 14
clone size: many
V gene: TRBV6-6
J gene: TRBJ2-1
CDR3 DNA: TGTGCCAGCATCCCGGGACCGCCCGGGCATGAGCAGTTCTTC
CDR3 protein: CASIPGPPGHEQFF

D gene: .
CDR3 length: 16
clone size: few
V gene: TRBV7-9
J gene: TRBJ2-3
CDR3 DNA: TGTGCCAGCAGCGCGCGCCTAGGAACTAGCACAGATACGCAGTATTTT
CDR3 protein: CASSARLGTSTDTQYF

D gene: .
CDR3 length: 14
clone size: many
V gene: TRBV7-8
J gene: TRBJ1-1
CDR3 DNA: TGTGCCAGCAGCCGGGGACGGGTGAACACTGAAGCTTTCTTT
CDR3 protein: CASSRGRVNTEAFF

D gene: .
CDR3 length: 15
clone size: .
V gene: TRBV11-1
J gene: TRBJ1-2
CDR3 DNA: TGTGCCAGCAGCCCCCAACAGGGCTACCCGTCGGGCTACACCTTC
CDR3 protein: CASSPQQGYPSGYTF

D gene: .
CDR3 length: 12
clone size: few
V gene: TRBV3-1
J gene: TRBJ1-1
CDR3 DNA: TGTGCCAGCAGCCATCCGACCGGTGAAGCTTTCTTT
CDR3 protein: CASSHPTGEAFF

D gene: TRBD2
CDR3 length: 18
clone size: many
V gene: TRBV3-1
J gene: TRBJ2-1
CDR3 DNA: TGTGCCAGCAGCCCCCTGCGATTGTCTAGCGGGGGTCCCAGGGAGCAGTTCTTC
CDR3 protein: CASSPLRLSSGGPREQFF

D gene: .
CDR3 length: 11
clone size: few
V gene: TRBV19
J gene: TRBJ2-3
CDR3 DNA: TGTGCCAGTTCATCTGGGATTACGCAGTATTTT
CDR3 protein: CASSSGITQYF

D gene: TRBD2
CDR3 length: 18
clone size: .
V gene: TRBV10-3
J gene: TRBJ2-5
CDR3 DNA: TGTGCCATCAGTGAAGGTAGCGGGAGTACCAGCACACAAGAGACCCAGTACTTC
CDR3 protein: CAISEGSGSTSTQETQYF

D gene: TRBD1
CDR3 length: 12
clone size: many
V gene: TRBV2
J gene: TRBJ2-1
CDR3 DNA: TGTGCCAGCAGCGCTGGACAGGCGGAGCAGTTCTTC
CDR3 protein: CASSAGQAEQFF

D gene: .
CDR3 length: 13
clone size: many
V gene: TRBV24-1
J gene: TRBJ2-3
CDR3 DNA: TGTGCCACCAGTGAACCGCCTACAGATACGCAGTATTTT
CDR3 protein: CATSEPPTDTQYF

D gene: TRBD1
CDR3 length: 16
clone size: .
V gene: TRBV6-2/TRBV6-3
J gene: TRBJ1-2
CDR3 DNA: TGTGCCAGCAACCCAGGGACAGGGCTCTTTGACTATGGCTACACCTTC
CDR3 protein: CASNPGTGLFDYGYTF

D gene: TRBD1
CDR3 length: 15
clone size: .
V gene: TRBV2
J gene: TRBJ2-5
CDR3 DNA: TGTGCCAGCAGCGCCGGGACAGGGGGCTACGGGACCCAGTACTTC
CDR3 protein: CASSAGTGGYGTQYF